The 18 T cell receptor beta chains in this list originate from one sample, sequenced in a study of blood T cell repertoires in COVID-19. Profiled with immunoSEQ multiplex PCR; TCRdb holds only in-frame clones, not every one. The data contain some 280,000 clones, 86% of them singletons. The sequenced sample consisted of peripheral blood. The receptors originated from a woman aged 30 to 39 with active or convalescent COVID-19.

The V and J genes are TRBV5-1 and TRBJ1-1; D is unclear. CDR1 is SGHRS, CDR2 YFSETQ, per germline. The CDR3 has 15 amino acids. The ends were cut back, 2 bases at V and 1 base at J, with 12 bases in the middle. The CDR3 bases are TGCGCCAGCAGCTTCTCCCGGGGAGGGAACACTGAAGCTTTCTTT. This gives the protein CASSFSRGGNTEAFF.

The chain couples TRBV5-1 to TRBJ1-6; no firm D call. Deletions cut 4 bases from V and 7 bases from J, with 12 bases between. Germline V gene lookup returns CDR1 SGHRS and CDR2 YFSETQ. The CDR3 runs to 14 residues. CDR3 sequence reads: CASSEGRSNSPLHF. The CDR3 DNA follows: TGCGCCAGCAGCGAGGGTAGGTCGAATTCACCCCTCCACTTT.

The rearrangement joins TRBV14 to TRBJ1-3, with TRBD1 matching 9 bases. The V gene's germline CDR1 is SGHDN and CDR2 FVKESK. CDR3 length: 14 amino acids. Trimming took 3 bases from V and 7 from J; bases not matched to a gene: 4. CDR3 nucleotide sequence: TGTGCCAGCAGCCATGGGACAGGGCAGAACACCATATATTTT. Amino acid sequence: CASSHGTGQNTIYF. The variable domain in full, with the rest retrieved from reference TRBV14 and TRBJ1-3, is EAGVTQFPSHSVIEKGQTVTLRCDPISGHDNLYWYRRVMGKEIKFLLHFVKESKQDESGMPNNRFLAERTGGTYSTLKVQPAELEDSGVYFCASSHGTGQNTIYFGEGSWLTVV.

This chain links TRBV5-1 with TRBJ2-3; 8 bases agree with TRBD1. The CDR3 spans 15 residues. Trimming removed 4 bases from V and 1 base from J; junction bases left unmatched: 5. Germline CDR1 reads SGHRS; CDR2 reads YFSETQ. The CDR3 loop is CASSPKTGGTDTQYF. The CDR3 DNA is TGCGCCAGCAGCCCAAAGACAGGGGGCACAGATACGCAGTATTTT.

The chain recombines TRBV24-1 with TRBJ2-7, with 10 bases matching TRBD1. The length of the CDR3 is 15 residues. Per germline, CDR1 KGHDR and CDR2 SFDVKD. V dropped 6 bases and J dropped 2; count of bases not matched to a gene: 6. CDR3 in DNA: TGTGCCACCAGTTTGGGACAGGGGCCCGCCTACGAGCAGTACTTC. As protein: CATSLGQGPAYEQYF.

This chain connects TRBV9 to TRBJ2-5, with TRBD1 identical over 7 bases. V shed 4 bases, J shed 5 bases, and the junction held 11 bases outside the gene matches. The CDR3 sequence is 15 residues long. The V gene's germline CDR1 is SGDLS and CDR2 YYNGEE. CDR3 sequence reads: CASSPNTGDGETQYF. Written as DNA, the CDR3 is TGTGCCAGCAGCCCAAACACAGGGGATGGCGAGACCCAGTACTTC.

The chain links TRBV2 to TRBJ1-2, with a weak D call TRBD1 (5 bases). Per germline, CDR1 SNHLY and CDR2 FYNNEI. Trimming took 6 bases from V and 9 from J, leaving 17 bases between them. The CDR3 covers 13 residues. CDR3 DNA: TGTGCCAGCAGGGAGACCAGGGATTCAAGCTACACCTTC. Its translation: CASRETRDSSYTF.

This clone was recorded a few times. The chain combines TRBV10-3 with TRBJ1-2, with a tentative D call TRBD1 (5 bases). V dropped 0 bases and J dropped 3 bases, with 11 bases sitting between them. This CDR3 spans 15 amino acids. Germline loops: CDR1 ENHRY, CDR2 SYGVKD. CDR3 in DNA: TGTGCCATCAGTGAGTCGGAGGGGCGGTACTATGGCTACACCTTC. Protein sequence: CAISESEGRYYGYTF.

The chain links TRBV18 to TRBJ2-5; tentative D call: TRBD2 (6 bases). CDR3 length: 14 amino acids. Trimming left V 8 bases short and J 2 bases short, with 15 bases between. CDR1 and CDR2 from the germline V gene are KGHSH and LQKENI. In DNA, the CDR3 is TGTGCCAGCAATCCCGGGACTCAACAAGAGACCCAGTACTTC. Protein sequence: CASNPGTQQETQYF.

This chain connects TRBV30 to TRBJ1-3; D possibly corresponds to TRBD1 (5 bases). Trimming removed 0 bases at V and 3 bases at J, with 9 bases between. CDR1 is GTSNPN and CDR2 is SVGIG in the germline V gene (reference sequence). CDR3 size: 14 residues. The CDR3 DNA reads as TGTGCCTGGAGTGTAACCGGGGGTGGAAACACCATATATTTT. Translated: CAWSVTGGGNTIYF.

The J gene is TRBJ1-1, the V gene TRBV7-2; D gene unclear. V was pared by 7 bases and J by 4 bases, with 13 bases between. CDR1 is SGHTA, CDR2 FQGNSA, per germline. The CDR3 is 13 amino acids. Here the CDR3 DNA reads TGTGCCAGCACTCCTACACCGGGCACTGAAGCTTTCTTT. Protein product: CASTPTPGTEAFF.

This chain links TRBV27 with TRBJ1-6; 7 positions match TRBD1. V shed 5 bases, J shed 4 bases, and the junction held 8 bases outside the gene matches. The CDR3 extends over 16 amino acids. Germline V lookup: CDR1 MNHEY, CDR2 SMNVEV (reference sequence). The CDR3 loop reads CASSPGQPSYNSPLHF. The CDR3 region has the DNA TGTGCCAGCAGTCCGGGACAGCCAAGTTATAATTCACCCCTCCACTTT.

V gene TRBV7-2 combines with J gene TRBJ2-5; maybe TRBD2 (5 bases). Looked up from germline, CDR1 is SGHTA and CDR2 is FQGNSA. Between the trimmed V and J ends, which lost 1 base and 4 bases, there was a span of 13 bases. The CDR3 has 15 amino acids. The CDR3: CASSLGGPARETQYF. The CDR3 nucleotides read TGTGCCAGCAGCTTAGGAGGGCCTGCAAGAGAGACCCAGTACTTC.

The chain combines TRBV7-2 with TRBJ2-7, with 9 nucleotides matching TRBD1. V was clipped by 5 bases and J by 2 bases; unmatched bases: 7. The V gene's germline CDR1 is SGHTA and CDR2 FQGNSA. This CDR3 has 15 amino acids. The DNA of the CDR3 is TGTGCCAGCAGCCCGCGGGGACAGGGCACCTACGAGCAGTACTTC. It codes for CASSPRGQGTYEQYF.

V usage is TRBV7-6 and J usage is TRBJ1-1, with D possibly TRBD1 on 5 matching bases. Trimming cost V 1 base and J 8 bases, with 17 bases left between them. CDR3 length: 15 residues. Germline-derived CDR1 and CDR2 are SGHVS and FNYEAQ. CDR3 loop: CASSLGGSGLGEAFF. CDR3 bases: TGTGCCAGCAGCTTAGGGGGCTCCGGGCTGGGGGAAGCTTTCTTT.

The chain combines TRBV5-5 with TRBJ2-5, with 9 bases that match TRBD1. The CDR3 covers 16 residues. CDR1 SGHKS and CDR2 YYEKEE come from the germline V gene (reference sequence). The V segment lost 2 bases and the J segment 5 bases; nucleotides outside the gene matches: 10. CDR3 in DNA: TGTGCCAGCAGCTTAAGAACAGGGGGCAAGGGGGAGACCCAGTACTTC. Its translation: CASSLRTGGKGETQYF.

The chain joins TRBV4-1 to TRBJ2-1, with TRBD2 matching over 9 bases. CDR3 length: 16 residues. Germline-derived CDR1 and CDR2 are MGHRA and YSYEKL. V was clipped by 2 bases and J by 9 bases; unmatched bases: 11. The CDR3 bases are TGCGCCAGCAGCCAACCCGAGCGGACTAGCGAGGGTGAGCAGTTCTTC. This translates into CASSQPERTSEGEQFF.

This clone has more than one count but fewer than ten. The chain has TRBV21-1 and TRBJ1-5; the DNA was not compared with TRBD1, the D call given in the table. TRBV21-1 is a pseudogene. The CDR3 runs 16 residues. CDR3 loop: CASSKDRTGGNQPQHF. The CDR3 DNA sequence: TGTGCCAGCAGCAAAGACCGGACAGGGGGCAATCAGCCCCAGCATTTT.